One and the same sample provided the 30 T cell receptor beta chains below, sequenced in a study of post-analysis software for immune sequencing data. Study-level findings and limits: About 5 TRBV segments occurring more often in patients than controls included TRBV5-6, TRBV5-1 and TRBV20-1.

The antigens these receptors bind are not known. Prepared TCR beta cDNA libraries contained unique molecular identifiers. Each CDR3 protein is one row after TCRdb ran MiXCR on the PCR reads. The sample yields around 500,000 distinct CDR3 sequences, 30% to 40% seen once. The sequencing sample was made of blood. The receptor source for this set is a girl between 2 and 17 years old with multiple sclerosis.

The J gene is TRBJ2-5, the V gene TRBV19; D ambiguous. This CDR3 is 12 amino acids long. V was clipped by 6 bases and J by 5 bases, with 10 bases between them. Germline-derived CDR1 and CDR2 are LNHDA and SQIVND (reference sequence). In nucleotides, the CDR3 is TGTGCCAGTAGGGACGAACGGGAGACCCAGTACTTC. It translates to CASRDERETQYF.

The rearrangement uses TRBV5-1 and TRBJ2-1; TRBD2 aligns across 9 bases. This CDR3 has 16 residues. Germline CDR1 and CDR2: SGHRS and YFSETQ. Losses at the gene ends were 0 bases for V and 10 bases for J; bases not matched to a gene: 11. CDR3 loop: CASSLVISGGRWEQFF. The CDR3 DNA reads TGCGCCAGCAGCTTGGTAATTAGCGGGGGACGGTGGGAGCAGTTCTTC. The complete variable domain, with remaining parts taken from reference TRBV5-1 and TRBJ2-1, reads KAGVTQTPRYLIKTRGQQVTLSCSPISGHRSVSWYQQTPGQGLQFLFEYFSETQRNKGNFPGRFSGRQFSNSRSEMNVSTLELGDSALYLCASSLVISGGRWEQFFGPGTRLTVL.

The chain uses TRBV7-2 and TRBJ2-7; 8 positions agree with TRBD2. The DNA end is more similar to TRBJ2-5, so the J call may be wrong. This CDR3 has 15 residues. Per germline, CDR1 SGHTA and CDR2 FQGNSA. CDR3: CASSLADSGKETQYF. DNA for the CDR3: TGTGCCAGCAGCTTAGCGGATAGCGGGAAAGAGACCCAGTACTTC.

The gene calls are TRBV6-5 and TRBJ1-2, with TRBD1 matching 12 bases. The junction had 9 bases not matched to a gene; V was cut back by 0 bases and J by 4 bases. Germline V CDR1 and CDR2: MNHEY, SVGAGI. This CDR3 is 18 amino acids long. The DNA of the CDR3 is TGTGCCAGCAGTTACTCGGGACAGGGGGCTCAAGGTGGCTATGGCTACACCTTC. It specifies CASSYSGQGAQGGYGYTF.

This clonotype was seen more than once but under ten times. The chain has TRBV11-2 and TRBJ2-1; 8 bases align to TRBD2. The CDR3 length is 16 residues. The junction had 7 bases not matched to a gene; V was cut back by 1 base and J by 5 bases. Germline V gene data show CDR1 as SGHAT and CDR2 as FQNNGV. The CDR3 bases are TGTGCCAGCAGCTTAGTCGGGGGGGCTATTAACAATGAGCAGTTCTTC. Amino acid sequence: CASSLVGGAINNEQFF.

In nucleotides, the CDR3 is TGTGCCAGCAGCCCCGGCACTAGGCAGACCCAGTACTTC. Residues: CASSPGTRQTQYF. J is TRBJ2-7 and V is TRBV3-1; D perhaps matches TRBD2 (5 bases). Judging by the DNA end, TRBJ2-5 fits better; the J call may be wrong. Germline V gene sequence: CDR1 LGHDT, CDR2 YNNKEL (reference sequence). The CDR3 totals 13 residues.

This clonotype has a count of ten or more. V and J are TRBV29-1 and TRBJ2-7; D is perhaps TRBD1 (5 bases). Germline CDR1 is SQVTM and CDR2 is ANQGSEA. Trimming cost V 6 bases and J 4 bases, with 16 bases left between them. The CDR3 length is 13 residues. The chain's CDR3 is CSVRKGYSYEQYF. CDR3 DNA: TGCAGCGTCAGAAAGGGGTATAGTTACGAGCAGTACTTC.

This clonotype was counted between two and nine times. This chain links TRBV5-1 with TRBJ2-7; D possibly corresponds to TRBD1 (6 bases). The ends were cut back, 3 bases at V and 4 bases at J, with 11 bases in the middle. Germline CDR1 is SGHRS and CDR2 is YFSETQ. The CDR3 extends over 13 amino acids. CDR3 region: CASSSGQRYEQYF. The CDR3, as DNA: TGCGCCAGCAGCTCTGGACAGAGGTACGAGCAGTACTTC.

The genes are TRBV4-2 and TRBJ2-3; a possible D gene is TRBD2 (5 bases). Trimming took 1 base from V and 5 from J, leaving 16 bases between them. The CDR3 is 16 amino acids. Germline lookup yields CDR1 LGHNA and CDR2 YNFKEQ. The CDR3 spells CASSQVTSGPKDTQYF. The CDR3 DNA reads TGTGCCAGCAGCCAAGTAACTAGTGGCCCTAAAGATACGCAGTATTTT.

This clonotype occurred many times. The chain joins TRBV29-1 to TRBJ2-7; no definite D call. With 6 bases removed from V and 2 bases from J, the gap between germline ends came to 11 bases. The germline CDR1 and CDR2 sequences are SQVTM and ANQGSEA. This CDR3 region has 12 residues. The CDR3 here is CSVPGPTYEQYF. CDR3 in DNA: TGCAGCGTCCCGGGTCCGACCTACGAGCAGTACTTC.

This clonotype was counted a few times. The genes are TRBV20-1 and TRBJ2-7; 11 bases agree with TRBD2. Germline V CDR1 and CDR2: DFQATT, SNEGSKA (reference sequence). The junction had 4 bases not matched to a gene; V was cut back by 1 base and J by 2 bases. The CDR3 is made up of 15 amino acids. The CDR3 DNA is TGCAGTGCTAGAGTGCTAGCGGGGGGCCCCTACGAGCAGTACTTC. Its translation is CSARVLAGGPYEQYF.

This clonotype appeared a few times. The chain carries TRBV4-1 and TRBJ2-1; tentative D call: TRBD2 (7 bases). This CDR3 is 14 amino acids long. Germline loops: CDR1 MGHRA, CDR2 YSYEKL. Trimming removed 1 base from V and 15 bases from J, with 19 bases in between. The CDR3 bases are TGCGCCAGCAGCCAAGGCCAAGGGGGGGAAGGACGGTTCTTC. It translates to CASSQGQGGEGRFF.

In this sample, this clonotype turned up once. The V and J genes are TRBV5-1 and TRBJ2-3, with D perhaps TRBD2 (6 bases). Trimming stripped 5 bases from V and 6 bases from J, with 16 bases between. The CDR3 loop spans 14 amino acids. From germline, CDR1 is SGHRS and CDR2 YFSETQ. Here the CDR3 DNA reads TGCGCCAGCAGGGGACTCGGGGGTCCGGATACGCAGTATTTT. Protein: CASRGLGGPDTQYF.

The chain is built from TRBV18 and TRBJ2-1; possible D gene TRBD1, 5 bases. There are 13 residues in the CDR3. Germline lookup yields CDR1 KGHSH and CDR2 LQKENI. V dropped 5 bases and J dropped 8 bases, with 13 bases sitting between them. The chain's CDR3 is CASSSRQSHEQFF. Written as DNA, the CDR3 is TGTGCCAGCTCATCGAGACAGTCCCATGAGCAGTTCTTC.

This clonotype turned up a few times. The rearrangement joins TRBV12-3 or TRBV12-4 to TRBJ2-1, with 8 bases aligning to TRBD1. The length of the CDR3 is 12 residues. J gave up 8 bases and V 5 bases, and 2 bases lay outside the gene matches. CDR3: CASSPDRDEQFF. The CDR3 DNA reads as TGTGCCAGCAGTCCGGACAGGGATGAGCAGTTCTTC.

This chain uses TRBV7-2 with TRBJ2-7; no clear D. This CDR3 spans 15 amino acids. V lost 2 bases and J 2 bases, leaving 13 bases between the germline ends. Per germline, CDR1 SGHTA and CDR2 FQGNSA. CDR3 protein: CASSLFRELAYEQYF. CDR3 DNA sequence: TGTGCCAGCAGCTTATTTAGAGAATTAGCCTACGAGCAGTACTTC. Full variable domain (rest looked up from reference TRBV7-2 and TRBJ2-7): GAGVSQSPSNKVTEKGKDVELRCDPISGHTALYWYRQSLGQGLEFLIYFQGNSAPDKSGLPSDRFSAERTGGSVSTLTIQRTQQEDSAVYLCASSLFRELAYEQYFGPGTRLTVT.

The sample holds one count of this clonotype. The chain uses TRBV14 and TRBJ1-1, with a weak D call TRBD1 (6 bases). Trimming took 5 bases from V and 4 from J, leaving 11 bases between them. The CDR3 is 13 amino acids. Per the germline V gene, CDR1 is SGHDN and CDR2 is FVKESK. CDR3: CASSETGPTEAFF. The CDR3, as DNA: TGTGCCAGCAGCGAAACAGGGCCCACTGAAGCTTTCTTT.

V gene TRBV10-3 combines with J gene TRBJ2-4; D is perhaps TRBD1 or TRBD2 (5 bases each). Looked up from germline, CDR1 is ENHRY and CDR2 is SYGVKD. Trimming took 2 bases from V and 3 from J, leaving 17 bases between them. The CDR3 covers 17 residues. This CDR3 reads CAISETSGPGGKNIQYF. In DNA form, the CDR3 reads TGTGCCATCAGTGAGACGAGTGGCCCTGGGGGCAAAAACATTCAGTACTTC.

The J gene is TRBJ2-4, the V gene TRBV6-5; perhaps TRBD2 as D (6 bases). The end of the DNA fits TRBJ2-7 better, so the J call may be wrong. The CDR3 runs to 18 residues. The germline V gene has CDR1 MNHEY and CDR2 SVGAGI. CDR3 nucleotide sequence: TGTGCCAGCAGTTACTCCCCGTCGTTTGGGACTCTAACCTACGAGCAGTACTTC. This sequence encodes CASSYSPSFGTLTYEQYF.

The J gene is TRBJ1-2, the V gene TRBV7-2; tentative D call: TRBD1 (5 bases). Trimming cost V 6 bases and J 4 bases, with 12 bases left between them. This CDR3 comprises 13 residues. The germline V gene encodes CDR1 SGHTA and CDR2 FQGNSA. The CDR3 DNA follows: TGTGCCAGCAGTTCCGACAGCCTCTATGGCTACACCTTC. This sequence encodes CASSSDSLYGYTF.

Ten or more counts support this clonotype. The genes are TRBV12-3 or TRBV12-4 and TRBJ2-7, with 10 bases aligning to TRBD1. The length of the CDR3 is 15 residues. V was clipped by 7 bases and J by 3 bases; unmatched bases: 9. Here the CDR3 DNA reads TGTGCCAGCACCGATTCGACAGGGGGCATCTACGAGCAGTACTTC. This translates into CASTDSTGGIYEQYF.

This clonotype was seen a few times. The CDR3 loop is CASSHDRGLETQYF. The CDR3, as DNA: TGTGCCAGCAGCCACGACAGGGGGCTAGAGACCCAGTACTTC. The rearrangement joins TRBV7-2 to TRBJ2-5; 10 bases match TRBD1. The germline CDR1 and CDR2 sequences are SGHTA and FQGNSA. The CDR3 sequence is 14 residues long. V trimming: 5 bases; J trimming: 4 bases; junction bases outside the gene matches: 4.

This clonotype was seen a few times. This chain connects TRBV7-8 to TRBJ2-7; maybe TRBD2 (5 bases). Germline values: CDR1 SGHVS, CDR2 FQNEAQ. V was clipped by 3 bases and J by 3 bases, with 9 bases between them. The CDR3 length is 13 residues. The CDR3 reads CASSFSRDYEQYF. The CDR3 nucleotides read TGTGCCAGCAGCTTTAGTCGGGACTACGAGCAGTACTTC.

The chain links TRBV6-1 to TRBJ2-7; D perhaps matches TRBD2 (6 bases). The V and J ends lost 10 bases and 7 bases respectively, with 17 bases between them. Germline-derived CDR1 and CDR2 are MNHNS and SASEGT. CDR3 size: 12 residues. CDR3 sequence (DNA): TGTGCCACCCGGGACTTCCCTTATGAGCAGTACTTC. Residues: CATRDFPYEQYF.

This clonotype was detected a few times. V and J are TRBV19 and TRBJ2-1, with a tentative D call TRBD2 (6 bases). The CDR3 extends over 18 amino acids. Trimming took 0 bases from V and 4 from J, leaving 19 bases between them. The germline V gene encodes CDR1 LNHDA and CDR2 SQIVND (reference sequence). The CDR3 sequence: CASSIDRDLSGPYNEQFF. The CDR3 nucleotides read TGTGCCAGTAGTATAGACCGGGACCTTAGCGGACCATACAATGAGCAGTTCTTC.

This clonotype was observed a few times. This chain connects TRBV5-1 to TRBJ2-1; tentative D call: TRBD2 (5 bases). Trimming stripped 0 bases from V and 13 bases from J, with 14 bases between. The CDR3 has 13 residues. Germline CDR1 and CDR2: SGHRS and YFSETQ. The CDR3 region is CASSLEREETQFF. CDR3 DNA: TGCGCCAGCAGCTTGGAACGGGAAGAGACCCAGTTCTTC. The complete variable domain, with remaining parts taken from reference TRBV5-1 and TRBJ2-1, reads KAGVTQTPRYLIKTRGQQVTLSCSPISGHRSVSWYQQTPGQGLQFLFEYFSETQRNKGNFPGRFSGRQFSNSRSEMNVSTLELGDSALYLCASSLEREETQFFGPGTRLTVL.

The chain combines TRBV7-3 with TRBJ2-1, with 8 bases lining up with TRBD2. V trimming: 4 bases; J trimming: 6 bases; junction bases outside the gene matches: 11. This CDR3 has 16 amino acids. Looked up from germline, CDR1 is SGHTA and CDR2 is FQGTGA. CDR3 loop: CASSSITGLVPNEQFF. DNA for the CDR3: TGTGCCAGCAGCTCAATTACGGGACTAGTCCCCAATGAGCAGTTCTTC.

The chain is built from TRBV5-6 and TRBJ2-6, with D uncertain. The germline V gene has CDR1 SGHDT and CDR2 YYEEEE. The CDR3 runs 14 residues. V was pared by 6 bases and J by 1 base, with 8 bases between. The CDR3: CASISSSGANVLTF. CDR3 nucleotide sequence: TGTGCCAGCATCAGTTCTTCTGGGGCCAACGTCCTGACTTTC.

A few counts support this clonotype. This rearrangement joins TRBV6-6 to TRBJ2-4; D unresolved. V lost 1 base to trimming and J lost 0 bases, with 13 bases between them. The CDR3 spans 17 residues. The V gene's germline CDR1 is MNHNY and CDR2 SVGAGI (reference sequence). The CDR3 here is CASSYLGRTQAKNIQYF. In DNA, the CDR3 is TGTGCCAGCAGTTACTTGGGCAGAACCCAAGCCAAAAACATTCAGTACTTC.

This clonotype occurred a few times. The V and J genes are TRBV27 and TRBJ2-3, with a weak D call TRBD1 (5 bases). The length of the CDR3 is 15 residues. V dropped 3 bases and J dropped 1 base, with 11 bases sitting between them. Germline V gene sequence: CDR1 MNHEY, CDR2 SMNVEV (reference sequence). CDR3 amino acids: CASSFKGLRTDTQYF. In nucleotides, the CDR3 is TGTGCCAGCAGTTTCAAGGGGCTACGCACAGATACGCAGTATTTT.